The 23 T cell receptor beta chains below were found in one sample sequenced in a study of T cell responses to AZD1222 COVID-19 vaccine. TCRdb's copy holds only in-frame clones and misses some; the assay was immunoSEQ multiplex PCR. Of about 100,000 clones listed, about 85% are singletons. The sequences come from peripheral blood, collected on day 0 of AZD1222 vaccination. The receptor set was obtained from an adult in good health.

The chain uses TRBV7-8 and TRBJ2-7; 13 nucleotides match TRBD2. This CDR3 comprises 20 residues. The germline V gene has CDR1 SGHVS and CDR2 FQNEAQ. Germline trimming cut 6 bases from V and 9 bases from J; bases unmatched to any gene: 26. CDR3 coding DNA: TGTGCCAGCAGTAAAGGACTAGCGGGAGCGGGGGGCAAAGCGCTACGCGGGCAGTACTTC. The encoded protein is CASSKGLAGAGGKALRGQYF.

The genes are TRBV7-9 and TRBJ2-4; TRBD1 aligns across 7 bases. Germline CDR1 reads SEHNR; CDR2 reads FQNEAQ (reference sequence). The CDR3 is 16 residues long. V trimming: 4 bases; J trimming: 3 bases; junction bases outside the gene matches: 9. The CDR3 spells CASSSRQGPGKNIQYF. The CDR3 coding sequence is TGTGCCAGCAGCTCCAGACAGGGCCCGGGCAAAAACATTCAGTACTTC. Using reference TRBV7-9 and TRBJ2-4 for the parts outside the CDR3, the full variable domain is DTGVSQNPRHKITKRGQNVTFRCDPISEHNRLYWYRQTLGQGPEFLTYFQNEAQLEKSRLLSDRFSAERPKGSFSTLEIQRTEQGDSAMYLCASSSRQGPGKNIQYFGAGTRLSVL.

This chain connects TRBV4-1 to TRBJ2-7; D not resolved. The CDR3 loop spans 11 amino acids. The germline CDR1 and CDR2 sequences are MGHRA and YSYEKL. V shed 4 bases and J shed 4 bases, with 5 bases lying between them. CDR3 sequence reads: CASSRGYEQYF. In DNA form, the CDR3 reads TGCGCCAGCAGCCGAGGTTACGAGCAGTACTTC.

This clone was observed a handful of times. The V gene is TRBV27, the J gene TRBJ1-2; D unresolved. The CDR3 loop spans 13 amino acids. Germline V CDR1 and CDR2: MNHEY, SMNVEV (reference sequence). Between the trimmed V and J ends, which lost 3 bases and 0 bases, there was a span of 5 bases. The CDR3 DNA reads TGTGCCAGCAGTTTTGGGCCTAACTATGGCTACACCTTC. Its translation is CASSFGPNYGYTF.

As DNA, the CDR3 is TGTGCCAGCAGCTTGGGGACGAGTATGAACACTGAAGCTTTCTTT. Protein product: CASSLGTSMNTEAFF. The chain carries TRBV7-8 and TRBJ1-1; maybe TRBD1 (5 bases). The CDR3 covers 15 residues. V was cut by 3 bases and J by 0 bases, with 11 bases left in between. Germline CDR1 is SGHVS and CDR2 is FQNEAQ.

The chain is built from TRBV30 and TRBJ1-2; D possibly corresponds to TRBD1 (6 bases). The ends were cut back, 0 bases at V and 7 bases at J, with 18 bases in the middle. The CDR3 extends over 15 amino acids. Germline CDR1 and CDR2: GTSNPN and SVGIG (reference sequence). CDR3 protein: CAWSVTGTRPFGYTF. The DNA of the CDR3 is TGTGCCTGGAGTGTCACCGGGACAAGGCCCTTTGGCTACACCTTC.

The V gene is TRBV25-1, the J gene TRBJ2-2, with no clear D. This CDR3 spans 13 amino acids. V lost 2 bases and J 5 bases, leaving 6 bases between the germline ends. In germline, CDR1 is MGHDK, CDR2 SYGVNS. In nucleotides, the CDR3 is TGTGCCAGCAGTGAACGGGCTACCGGGGAGCTGTTTTTT. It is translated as CASSERATGELFF.

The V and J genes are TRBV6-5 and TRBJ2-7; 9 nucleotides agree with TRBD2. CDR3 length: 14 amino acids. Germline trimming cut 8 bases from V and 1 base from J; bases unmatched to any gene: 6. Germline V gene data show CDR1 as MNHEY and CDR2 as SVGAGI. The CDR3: CASRAGGSSYEQYF. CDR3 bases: TGTGCCAGCCGGGCGGGAGGGTCGTCCTACGAGCAGTACTTC.

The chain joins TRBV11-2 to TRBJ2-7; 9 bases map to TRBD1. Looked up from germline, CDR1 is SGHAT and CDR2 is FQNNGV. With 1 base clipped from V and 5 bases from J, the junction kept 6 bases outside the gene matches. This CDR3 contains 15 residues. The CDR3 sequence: CASSLVTQGADEQYF. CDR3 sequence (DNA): TGTGCCAGCAGCTTAGTGACACAGGGGGCCGACGAGCAGTACTTC. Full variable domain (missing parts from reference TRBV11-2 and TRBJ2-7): EAGVAQSPRYKIIEKRQSVAFWCNPISGHATLYWYQQILGQGPKLLIQFQNNGVVDDSQLPKDRFSAERLKGVDSTLKIQPAKLEDSAVYLCASSLVTQGADEQYFGPGTRLTVT.

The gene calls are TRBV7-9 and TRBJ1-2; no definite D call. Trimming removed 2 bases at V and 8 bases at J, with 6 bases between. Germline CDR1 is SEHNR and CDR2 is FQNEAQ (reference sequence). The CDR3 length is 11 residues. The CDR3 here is CASSLWPGYTF. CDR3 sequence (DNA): TGTGCCAGCAGCTTATGGCCGGGCTACACCTTC.

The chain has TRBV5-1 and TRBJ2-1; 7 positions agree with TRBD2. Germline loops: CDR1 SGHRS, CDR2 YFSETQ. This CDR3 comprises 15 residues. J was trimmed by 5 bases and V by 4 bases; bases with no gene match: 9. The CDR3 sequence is CASSITTSADNEQFF. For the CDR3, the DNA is TGCGCCAGCAGCATTACTACTAGCGCAGACAATGAGCAGTTCTTC.

The CDR3 sequence is CASSPPGQDNTEAFF. The DNA for the CDR3 is TGTGCCAGCTCACCACCGGGACAGGACAACACTGAAGCTTTCTTT. The gene calls are TRBV18 and TRBJ1-1, with 8 bases lining up with TRBD1. The CDR3 is 15 residues long. Germline V lookup: CDR1 KGHSH, CDR2 LQKENI. J gave up 2 bases and V 0 bases, and 2 bases lay outside the gene matches.

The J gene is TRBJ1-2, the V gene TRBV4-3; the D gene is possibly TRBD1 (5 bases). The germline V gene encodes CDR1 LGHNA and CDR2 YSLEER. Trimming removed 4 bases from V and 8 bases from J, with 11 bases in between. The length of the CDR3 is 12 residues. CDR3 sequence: CASSLAAGGYTF. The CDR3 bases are TGCGCCAGCAGCCTGGCCGCAGGGGGCTACACCTTC.

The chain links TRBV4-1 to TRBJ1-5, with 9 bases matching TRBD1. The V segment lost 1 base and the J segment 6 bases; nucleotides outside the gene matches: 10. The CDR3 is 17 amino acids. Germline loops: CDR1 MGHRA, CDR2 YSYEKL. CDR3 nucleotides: TGCGCCAGCAGCCAAGGGGGTAGGGGACAGGGCGGTCAGCCCCAGCATTTT. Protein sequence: CASSQGGRGQGGQPQHF.

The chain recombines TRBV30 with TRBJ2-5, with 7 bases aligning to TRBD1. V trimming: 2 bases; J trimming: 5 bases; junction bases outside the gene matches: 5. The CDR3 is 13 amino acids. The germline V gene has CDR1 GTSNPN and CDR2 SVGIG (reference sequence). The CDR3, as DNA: TGTGCCTGGAGTCTTGCGGACAGGGAGACCCAGTACTTC. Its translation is CAWSLADRETQYF.

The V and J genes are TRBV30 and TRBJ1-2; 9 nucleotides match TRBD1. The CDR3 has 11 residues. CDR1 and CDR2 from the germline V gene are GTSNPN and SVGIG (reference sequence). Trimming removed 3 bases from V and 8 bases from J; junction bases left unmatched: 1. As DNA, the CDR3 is TGTGCCTGGAGCGACAGGGGGGGCTACACCTTC. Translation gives CAWSDRGGYTF.

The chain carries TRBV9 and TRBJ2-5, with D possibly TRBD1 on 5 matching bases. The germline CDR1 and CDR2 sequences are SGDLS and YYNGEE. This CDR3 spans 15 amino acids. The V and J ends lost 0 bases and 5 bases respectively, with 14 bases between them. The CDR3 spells CASSVGSAGRETQYF. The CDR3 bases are TGTGCCAGCAGCGTAGGATCGGCAGGGCGGGAGACCCAGTACTTC.

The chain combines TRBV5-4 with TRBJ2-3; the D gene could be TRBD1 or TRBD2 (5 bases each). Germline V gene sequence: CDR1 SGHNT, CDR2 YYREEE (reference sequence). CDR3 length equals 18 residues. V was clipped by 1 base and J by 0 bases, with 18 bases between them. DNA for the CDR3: TGTGCCAGCAGCTTGAGGTGGGGCCGAGCGGTTAGCACAGATACGCAGTATTTT. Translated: CASSLRWGRAVSTDTQYF.

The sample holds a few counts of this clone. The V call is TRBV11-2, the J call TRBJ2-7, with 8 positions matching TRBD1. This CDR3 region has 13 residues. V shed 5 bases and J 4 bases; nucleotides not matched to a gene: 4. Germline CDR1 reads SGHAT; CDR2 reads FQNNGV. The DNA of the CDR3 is TGTGCCAGCAGCCCAGGGACAGGTTACGAGCAGTACTTC. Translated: CASSPGTGYEQYF.

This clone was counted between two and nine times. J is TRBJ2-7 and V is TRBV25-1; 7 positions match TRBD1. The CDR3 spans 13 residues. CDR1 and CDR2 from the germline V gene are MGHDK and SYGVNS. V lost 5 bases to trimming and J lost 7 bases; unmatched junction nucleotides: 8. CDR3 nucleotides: TGTGCCAGCAGTACTGGCAGGGGGTTAGAGCAGTACTTC. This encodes CASSTGRGLEQYF.

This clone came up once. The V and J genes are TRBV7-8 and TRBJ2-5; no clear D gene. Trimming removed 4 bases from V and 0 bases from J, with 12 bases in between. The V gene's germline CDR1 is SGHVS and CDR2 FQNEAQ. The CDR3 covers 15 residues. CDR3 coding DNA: TGTGCCAGCAGCTCCCCCCGGGTAGACCAAGAGACCCAGTACTTC. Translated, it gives CASSSPRVDQETQYF.

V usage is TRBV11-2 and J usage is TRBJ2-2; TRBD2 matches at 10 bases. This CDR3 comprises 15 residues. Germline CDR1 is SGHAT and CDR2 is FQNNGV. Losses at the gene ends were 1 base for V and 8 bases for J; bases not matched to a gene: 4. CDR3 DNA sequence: TGTGCCAGCAGCTTAGCTAGCGGGAGAACGGGGGAGCTGTTTTTT. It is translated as CASSLASGRTGELFF.

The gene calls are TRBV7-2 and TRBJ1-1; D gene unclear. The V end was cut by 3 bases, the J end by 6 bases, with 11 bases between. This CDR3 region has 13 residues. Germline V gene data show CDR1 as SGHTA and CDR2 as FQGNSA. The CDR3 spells CASSLELGAEAFF. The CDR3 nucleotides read TGTGCCAGCAGCTTGGAGTTGGGTGCTGAAGCTTTCTTT.